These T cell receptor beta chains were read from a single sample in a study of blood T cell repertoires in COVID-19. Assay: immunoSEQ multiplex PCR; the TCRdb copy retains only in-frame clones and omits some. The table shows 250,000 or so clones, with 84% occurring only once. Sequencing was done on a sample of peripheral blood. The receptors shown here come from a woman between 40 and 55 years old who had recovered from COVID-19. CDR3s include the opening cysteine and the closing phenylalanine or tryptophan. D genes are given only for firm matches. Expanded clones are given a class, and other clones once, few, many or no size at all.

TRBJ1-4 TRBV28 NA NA TGTGCCAGCAGTTTGTTGGCTGAAAAACTGTTTTTT CASSLLAEKLFF
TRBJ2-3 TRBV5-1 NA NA TGCGCCAGCAGCTTCCAGGGATTACGCACAGATACGCAGTATTTT CASSFQGLRTDTQYF
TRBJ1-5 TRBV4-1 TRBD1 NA TGCGCCAGCAGCCAACAGACAGGGAATCAGCCCCAGCATTTT CASSQQTGNQPQHF
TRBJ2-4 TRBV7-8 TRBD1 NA TGTGCCAGCAGCTTAGTGGCGGCAGGGGGTTTGGACATTCAGTACTTC CASSLVAAGGLDIQYF
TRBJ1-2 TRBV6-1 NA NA TGTGCCAGCAGTGAAGGTTGGAGAGAGTATGGCTACACCTTC CASSEGWREYGYTF
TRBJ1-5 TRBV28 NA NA TGTGCCAGCAGTCCCCCCGATCTAATGCTTTATAGCAATCAGCCCCAGCATTTT CASSPPDLMLYSNQPQHF
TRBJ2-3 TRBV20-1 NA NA TGCAGTGCTAGTGGGGGTAGCGCAGATACGCAGTATTTT CSASGGSADTQYF
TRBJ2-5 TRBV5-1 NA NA TGCGCCAGCAAATCCGGGGGTAGCGAGACCCAGTACTTC CASKSGGSETQYF
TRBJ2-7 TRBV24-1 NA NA TGTGCCACCAGTGACCTGACTCGAGACGAGCAGTACTTC CATSDLTRDEQYF
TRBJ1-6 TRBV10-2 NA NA TGCGCCAGCAGTCGCCCGGAGTCGGGAAATTCACCCCTCCACTTT CASSRPESGNSPLHF
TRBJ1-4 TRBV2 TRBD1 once TGTGCCAGCAGTGAAAGGAGGACAGGGATTGGGGAAAAACTGTTTTTT CASSERRTGIGEKLFF
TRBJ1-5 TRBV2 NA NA TGTGCCAGCAGTGGGGCGGACTATAGCAATCAGCCCCAGCATTTT CASSGADYSNQPQHF
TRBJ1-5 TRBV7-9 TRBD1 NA TGTGCCAGCAGCCCCGCAGGACAGGGTTACCAGCCCCAGCATTTT CASSPAGQGYQPQHF
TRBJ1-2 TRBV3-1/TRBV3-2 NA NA TGTGCCAGCAGTCTCAACAGGGACGGCTACACCTTC CASSLNRDGYTF
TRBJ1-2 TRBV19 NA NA TGTGCCAGTAGTATGTTACAATCGTATGGCTACACCTTC CASSMLQSYGYTF
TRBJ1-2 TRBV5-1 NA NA TGCGCCAGCAGCTTGGACGGTCAAAACTATGGCTACACCTTC CASSLDGQNYGYTF
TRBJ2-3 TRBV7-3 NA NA TGTGCCAGCAGCTTAACGATGACAGACACAGATACGCAGTATTTT CASSLTMTDTDTQYF
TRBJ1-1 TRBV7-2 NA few TGTGCCAGCAGCTTCGTGGCAGGGGACACTGAAGCTTTCTTT CASSFVAGDTEAFF
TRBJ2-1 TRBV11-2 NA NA TGTGCCAGCAGCTTAGGTGGGGCGGAATACAATGAGCAGTTCTTC CASSLGGAEYNEQFF
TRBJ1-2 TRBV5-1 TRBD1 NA TGCGCCAGCAGCGAACGGACAGGGAGCTATGGCTACACCTTC CASSERTGSYGYTF
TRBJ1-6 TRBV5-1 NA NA TGCGCCAGCAGCTCGCACGACAGACCGAATTCACCCCTCCACTTT CASSSHDRPNSPLHF
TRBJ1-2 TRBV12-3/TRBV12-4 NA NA TGTGCCAGCAGTCCCCCCTCCTATGGCTACACCTTC CASSPPSYGYTF
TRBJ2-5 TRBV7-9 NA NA TGTGCCAGCAGTCGTCAAGAGACCCAGTACTTC CASSRQETQYF
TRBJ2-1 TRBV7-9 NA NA TGTGCCAGCAGCGATAAGGGGTTCGGCGACTACAATGAGCAGTTCTTC CASSDKGFGDYNEQFF
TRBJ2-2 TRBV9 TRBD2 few TGTGCCAGCAGCGTACTGGCGGGGGGCACCGGGGAGCTGTTTTTT CASSVLAGGTGELFF
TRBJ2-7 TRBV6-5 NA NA TGTGCCAGCAGTTACTCTCCGACAACCTACGAGCAGTACTTC CASSYSPTTYEQYF
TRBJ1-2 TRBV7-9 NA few TGTGCCAGCAGCTTAGCGCTAGCGTACTCAAGGGAAAATGGCTACACCTTC CASSLALAYSRENGYTF
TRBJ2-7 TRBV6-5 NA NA TGTGCCAGCGGACGGGAACCTACCTACGAGCAGTACTTC CASGREPTYEQYF
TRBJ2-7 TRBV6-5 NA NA TGTGCCAGCAGTTCCTCTGCGGGCTCCTACGAGCAGTACTTC CASSSSAGSYEQYF
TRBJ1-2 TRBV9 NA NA TGTGCCAGCAGCGGCGCCGGGACTCGACGAGGCTACACCTTC CASSGAGTRRGYTF
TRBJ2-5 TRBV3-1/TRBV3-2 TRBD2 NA TGTGCCAGCAGCCCTAGCGGGGGGGAAGAGACCCAGTACTTC CASSPSGGEETQYF
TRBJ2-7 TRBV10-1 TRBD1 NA TGCGCCAGCAGTGATGCCGGGACAGGGGTTTATTTC CASSDAGTGVYF
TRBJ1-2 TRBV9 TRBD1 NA TGTGCCAGCAGACCGACAGGGGGGCCCTATGGCTACACCTTC CASRPTGGPYGYTF
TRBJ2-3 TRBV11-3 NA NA TGTGCCAGCAGCTTAGTTTCTATCCGGGGAAACACAGATACGCAGTATTTT CASSLVSIRGNTDTQYF
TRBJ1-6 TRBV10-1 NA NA TGCGCCAGCAGTGAGTCCGGGAAAGCCCTCCACTTT CASSESGKALHF
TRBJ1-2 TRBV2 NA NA TGTGCCAGCAGTGTTTCAGACTATGGCTACACCTTC CASSVSDYGYTF
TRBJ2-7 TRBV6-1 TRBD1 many TGTGCCAGCAGTGAGGGGACAGGGGCCTCCTACGAGCAGTACTTC CASSEGTGASYEQYF
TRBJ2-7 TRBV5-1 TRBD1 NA TGCGCCAGCAGCTTGGAGGACAGGAGCTACGAGCAGTACTTC CASSLEDRSYEQYF
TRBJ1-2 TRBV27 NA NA TGTGCCAGCAGTTTAAGGGGGGGGCGCCCCTATGGCTACACCTTC CASSLRGGRPYGYTF
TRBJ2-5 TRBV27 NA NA TGTGCCAGCAGTTTTGGCGGTTTGTACCAAGAGACCCAGTACTTC CASSFGGLYQETQYF
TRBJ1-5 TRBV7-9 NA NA TGTGCCAGCAGCGCCGACGGGAATCAGCCCCAGCATTTT CASSADGNQPQHF
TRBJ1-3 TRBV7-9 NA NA TGTGCCAGCAGCCATGATGTCCAGTACGGAAACACCATATATTTT CASSHDVQYGNTIYF